A single sample is the source of the 21 T cell receptor beta chains below, sequenced in a study of monozygotic twins with inflammatory bowel disease. From its re-call of the 5' RACE reads, TCRdb lists each CDR3 protein once, without DNA. The sample's table shows around 450,000 distinct CDR3 sequences. The specimen was blood. These receptors were obtained from a human donor with ulcerative colitis or Crohn's disease, or a healthy co-twin of an affected twin (not recorded which).

The V and J genes are TRBV29-1 and TRBJ1-2. Germline values: CDR1 SQVTM, CDR2 ANQGSEA. This CDR3 region has 16 residues. CDR3 protein: CSVEIVLGFTSYGYTF. The full variable domain, in which reference TRBV29-1 and TRBJ1-2 provide the parts outside the CDR3, is SAVISQKPSRDICQRGTSLTIQCQVDSQVTMMFWYRQQPGQSLTLIATANQGSEATYESGFVIDKFPISRPNLTFSTLTVSNMSPEDSSIYLCSVEIVLGFTSYGYTFGSGTRLTVV.

The genes are TRBV11-1 and TRBJ1-1. Germline CDR1 and CDR2: SGHAT and FQDESV (reference sequence). This CDR3 has 14 amino acids. The CDR3: CASSLALGLGEAFF. The variable domain in full, completed from reference TRBV11-1 and TRBJ1-1, reads EAEVAQSPRYKITEKSQAVAFWCDPISGHATLYWYRQILGQGPELLVQFQDESVVDDSQLPKDRFSAERLKGVDSTLKIQPAELGDSAMYLCASSLALGLGEAFFGQGTRLTVV.

This chain links TRBV7-9 with TRBJ1-2; checking the TCRdb D call of TRBD1 is not possible without DNA. Germline-derived CDR1 and CDR2 are SEHNR and FQNEAQ (reference sequence). This CDR3 comprises 15 residues. The CDR3 loop is CASSLKGGQDYGYTF.

The chain combines TRBV6-2 or TRBV6-3 with TRBJ2-6; TCRdb picks TRBD1, but there is no DNA to check that call. Germline V lookup: CDR1 MNHEY, CDR2 SVGEGT. The CDR3 covers 16 residues. CDR3: CASKGQGAAGANVLTF.

The genes are TRBV6-6 and TRBJ1-2; TCRdb returns TRBD1, unconfirmable since there is no DNA. Looked up from germline, CDR1 is MNHNY and CDR2 is SVGAGI (reference sequence). The CDR3 covers 14 residues. The CDR3 sequence is CASSYSAGGAGYTF.

This sequence joins TRBV6-5 and TRBJ1-5. The CDR3 spans 16 residues. Germline-derived CDR1 and CDR2 are MNHEY and SVGAGI. The CDR3 loop is CASSYAGDPSNQPQHF.

This chain uses TRBV7-3 with TRBJ1-1; the TCRdb call, TRBD1, lacks DNA for checking. The CDR3 length is 14 residues. Germline CDR1 and CDR2: SGHTA and FQGTGA. This chain's CDR3 is CASSPWTGSTEAFF.

The chain combines TRBV11-3 with TRBJ2-7; TCRdb's assignment of TRBD1 cannot be checked, as there is no DNA. Germline V gives CDR1 SGHNT, CDR2 YENEEA. The length of the CDR3 is 15 residues. The CDR3 spells CASSLGTGGAYEQYF. Using reference TRBV11-3 and TRBJ2-7 for the parts outside the CDR3, the full variable domain is EAGVVQSPRYKIIEKKQPVAFWCNPISGHNTLYWYLQNLGQGPELLIRYENEEAVDDSQLPKDRFSAERLKGVDSTLKIQPAELGDSAVYLCASSLGTGGAYEQYFGPGTRLTVT.

This sequence joins TRBV6-5 and TRBJ1-2. The CDR3 loop spans 13 amino acids. Germline V gene data show CDR1 as MNHEY and CDR2 as SVGAGI. The CDR3 loop reads CASSYNGDAGYTF.

The gene calls are TRBV7-2 and TRBJ2-7. Germline assignment: CDR1 SGHTA and CDR2 FQGNSA. The CDR3 is 14 amino acids. Here the CDR3 reads CASSPQRDSYEQYF.

The rearrangement uses TRBV7-8 and TRBJ2-1; TCRdb designates TRBD1, a call that cannot be tested without DNA. Per the germline V gene, CDR1 is SGHVS and CDR2 is FQNEAQ. The CDR3 contains 17 residues. CDR3 sequence: CASTLKRLSGGPNEQFF. Full variable domain (rest looked up from reference TRBV7-8 and TRBJ2-1): GAGVSQSPRYKVAKRGQDVALRCDPISGHVSLFWYQQALGQGPEFLTYFQNEAQLDKSGLPSDRFFAERPEGSVSTLKIQRTQQEDSAVYLCASTLKRLSGGPNEQFFGPGTRLTVL.

The gene calls are TRBV14 and TRBJ1-1. Germline assignment: CDR1 SGHDN and CDR2 FVKESK. This CDR3 spans 16 amino acids. The CDR3 protein is CASSQDRPAMNTEAFF.

The chain recombines TRBV11-3 with TRBJ2-3. The germline V gene has CDR1 SGHNT and CDR2 YENEEA. The CDR3 is made up of 12 amino acids. This CDR3 is CASSLDQDTQYF.

The V and J genes are TRBV19 and TRBJ1-2; TCRdb's D call of TRBD1 is untestable without DNA. Germline assignment: CDR1 LNHDA and CDR2 SQIVND (reference sequence). The CDR3 covers 13 residues. The CDR3 region is CASSSTGLVGYTF.

The chain uses TRBV5-1 and TRBJ2-7; the D gene TCRdb calls, TRBD2, cannot be checked with no DNA. The CDR3 has 16 residues. Germline V lookup: CDR1 SGHRS, CDR2 YFSETQ. The CDR3 region is CASSSGDFLGGYEQYF. Using reference TRBV5-1 and TRBJ2-7 for the parts outside the CDR3, the full variable domain is KAGVTQTPRYLIKTRGQQVTLSCSPISGHRSVSWYQQTPGQGLQFLFEYFSETQRNKGNFPGRFSGRQFSNSRSEMNVSTLELGDSALYLCASSSGDFLGGYEQYFGPGTRLTVT.

This sequence joins TRBV5-1 and TRBJ2-5; there is no DNA to check the TCRdb D call of TRBD1. Germline CDR1 reads SGHRS; CDR2 reads YFSETQ. This CDR3 has 14 amino acids. The CDR3 loop reads CASSLPGAQETQYF.

V usage is TRBV30 and J usage is TRBJ1-1. The germline V gene encodes CDR1 GTSNPN and CDR2 SVGIG (reference sequence). This CDR3 spans 11 amino acids. The CDR3 sequence: CAWGWDTEAFF.

The chain's CDR3 is CSVEDRFWATPQYF. This chain links TRBV29-1 with TRBJ2-3; without DNA, the TCRdb call of TRBD2 cannot be checked. CDR1 and CDR2 (germline): SQVTM, ANQGSEA. The CDR3 is 14 amino acids.

The chain uses TRBV5-1 and TRBJ2-2; TCRdb indicates TRBD2, and absent DNA this call remains unverified. The CDR3 loop spans 15 amino acids. From germline, CDR1 is SGHRS and CDR2 YFSETQ. Here the CDR3 reads CASSPPTFPKGELFF.

The rearrangement links TRBV5-6 to TRBJ2-7; TCRdb reports TRBD1, a call that lacks DNA to check it against. Looked up from germline, CDR1 is SGHDT and CDR2 is YYEEEE. This CDR3 region has 15 residues. CDR3 amino acids: CASSSKSDGAYEQYF.

V is TRBV20-1 and J is TRBJ2-1; TCRdb picks TRBD2, but there is no DNA to check that call. There are 13 residues in the CDR3. Germline-derived CDR1 and CDR2 are DFQATT and SNEGSKA (reference sequence). The CDR3 spells CSALLATVNEQFF.